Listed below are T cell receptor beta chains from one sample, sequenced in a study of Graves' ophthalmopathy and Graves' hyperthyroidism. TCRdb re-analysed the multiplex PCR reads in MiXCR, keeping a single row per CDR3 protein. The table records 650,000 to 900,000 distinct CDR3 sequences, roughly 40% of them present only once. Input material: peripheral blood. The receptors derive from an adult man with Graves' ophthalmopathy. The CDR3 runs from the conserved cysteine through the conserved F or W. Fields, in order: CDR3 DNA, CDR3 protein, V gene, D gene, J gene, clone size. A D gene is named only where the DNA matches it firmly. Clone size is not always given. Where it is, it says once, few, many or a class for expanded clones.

CDR3 DNA: TGTGCCACCCGGGTAGTGGGGGGGCGGACCGGGGAGCTGTTTTTT; CDR3 protein: CATRVVGGRTGELFF; V gene: TRBV7-9; D gene: NA; J gene: TRBJ2-2; clone size: NA
CDR3 DNA: TGTGCCAGTAGAAACAGGGGAGGGAACTATGGCTACACCTTC; CDR3 protein: CASRNRGGNYGYTF; V gene: TRBV19; D gene: TRBD1; J gene: TRBJ1-2; clone size: NA
CDR3 DNA: TGTGCCACAAAGGGGTCGGGACGTCACACCGGGGAGCTGTTTTTT; CDR3 protein: CATKGSGRHTGELFF; V gene: TRBV19; D gene: NA; J gene: TRBJ2-2; clone size: NA
CDR3 DNA: TGTGCCAGCAGTGAATTCGGGACAGTAAATTCACCCCTCCACTTT; CDR3 protein: CASSEFGTVNSPLHF; V gene: TRBV25-1; D gene: TRBD1; J gene: TRBJ1-6; clone size: NA
CDR3 DNA: TGTGCCAGCAGCTTTGCAGGGTCCTACTTAGGAGGCTACACCTTC; CDR3 protein: CASSFAGSYLGGYTF; V gene: TRBV7-2; D gene: NA; J gene: TRBJ1-2; clone size: many
CDR3 DNA: TGTGCCAGCAGCGACGGGAATGCGGGGCACGAGCAGTACTTC; CDR3 protein: CASSDGNAGHEQYF; V gene: TRBV7-9; D gene: NA; J gene: TRBJ2-7; clone size: NA
CDR3 DNA: TGCAGTGCTAGAGATGGCGGACAGAGCAATCAGCCCCAGCATTTT; CDR3 protein: CSARDGGQSNQPQHF; V gene: TRBV20-1; D gene: NA; J gene: TRBJ1-5; clone size: NA
CDR3 DNA: TGCGCCAGCAGCTTGGGGCCCGCTAACTATGGCTACACCTTC; CDR3 protein: CASSLGPANYGYTF; V gene: TRBV5-1; D gene: NA; J gene: TRBJ1-2; clone size: few
CDR3 DNA: TGTGCCAGTGGGAACGGGGCAGCGGCCGGGAAGTACTTC; CDR3 protein: CASGNGAAAGKYF; V gene: TRBV19; D gene: NA; J gene: TRBJ2-7; clone size: NA
CDR3 DNA: TGTGCCAGTAGCAACAGGCAATCCCGACAGCCCCAAGAGACCCAGTACTTC; CDR3 protein: CASSNRQSRQPQETQYF; V gene: TRBV19; D gene: NA; J gene: TRBJ2-5; clone size: NA
CDR3 DNA: TGCAGCGTTCAGAGTGGGGGAGTTCGGGAGGCCCAGTACTTC; CDR3 protein: CSVQSGGVREAQYF; V gene: TRBV29-1; D gene: TRBD2; J gene: TRBJ2-5; clone size: NA
CDR3 DNA: TGCAGTGCTAGAGTGGGCAGCTCCTACGAGCAGTACTTC; CDR3 protein: CSARVGSSYEQYF; V gene: TRBV20-1; D gene: NA; J gene: TRBJ2-7; clone size: few
CDR3 DNA: TGCAGCGTCGGGACTAGCGGGAGAGGTGAAGCTTTCTTT; CDR3 protein: CSVGTSGRGEAFF; V gene: TRBV29-1; D gene: NA; J gene: TRBJ1-1; clone size: NA